This T cell receptor (beta chain) was profiled in a study of T cell responses to AZD1222 COVID-19 vaccine. Study-wide results and caveats: Donors, mostly white British, included more females; clonal diversity was possibly underestimated.

The protocol was immunoSEQ multiplex PCR, while the TCRdb copy is restricted to in-frame clones and leaves out a portion. The sample shows around 80,000 clones, roughly four fifths of them seen only once. Concerning this clone: Its antigen is undetermined.

Both about-4-week and about-12-week second-dose recipients were combined. This CDR3 comprises 16 residues. The V end lost 4 bases, the J end lost 4 bases, and 23 bases lay between the germline ends. The germline V gene encodes CDR1 GTSNPN and CDR2 SVGIG (reference sequence). The sequences come from peripheral blood, collected 28 days after the second AZD1222 dose. This chain joins TRBV30 and TRBJ2-7; maybe TRBD1 (5 bases). The clonotype was recovered from an adult who received the AZD1222 COVID-19 vaccine. The CDR3 spells CAWTVQGLSVAYEQYF. Written as DNA, the CDR3 is TGTGCCTGGACCGTGCAGGGCTTAAGTGTAGCTTACGAGCAGTACTTC.